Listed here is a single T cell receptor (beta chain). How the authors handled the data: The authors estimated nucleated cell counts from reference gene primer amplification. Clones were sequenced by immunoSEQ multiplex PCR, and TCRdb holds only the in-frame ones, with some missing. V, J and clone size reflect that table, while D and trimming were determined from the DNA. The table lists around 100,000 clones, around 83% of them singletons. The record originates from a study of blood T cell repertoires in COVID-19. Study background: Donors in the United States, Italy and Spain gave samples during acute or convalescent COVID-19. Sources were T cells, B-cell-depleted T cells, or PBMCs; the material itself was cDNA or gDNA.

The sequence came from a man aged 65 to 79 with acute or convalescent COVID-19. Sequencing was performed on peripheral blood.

The CDR3 nucleotides read TGTGCCAGCAGTGGAACAGGGGGCAAGCCCCAGCATTTT. Amino acids: CASSGTGGKPQHF. The chain combines TRBV28 with TRBJ1-5, with 9 bases matching TRBD1. This CDR3 has 13 amino acids. CDR1 is MDHEN and CDR2 is SYDVKM in the germline V gene. The V segment lost 5 bases and the J segment 8 bases; nucleotides outside the gene matches: 4.